These T cell receptor beta chains were read from a single sample in a study of blood T cell repertoires in COVID-19. Produced via immunoSEQ multiplex PCR; TCRdb's table is partial and in-frame only. The sample records 90,000 to 140,000 clones, 81% being singletons. Specimen: peripheral blood. The origin of the receptors is an older man with acute or convalescent COVID-19. The CDR3 runs from the conserved cysteine through the conserved F or W. A D gene is named only where the DNA matches it firmly.

d_call j_call v_call cdr3_aa
TRBD1 TRBJ1-4 TRBV30 CAWSLPGQVRGRPTEKLFF
TRBD1 TRBJ1-2 TRBV2 CASSESGGQGNYGYTF
TRBD1 TRBJ1-5 TRBV4-3 CASSPGTGIQPQHF
. TRBJ1-4 TRBV18 CASSAQGFDEKLFF
TRBD2 TRBJ2-1 TRBV19 CASSMRAGSSYNEQFF
TRBD2 TRBJ2-1 TRBV7-3 CASSRTSGAFEFF
TRBD2 TRBJ2-2 TRBV25-1 CASSDPASGRTNTGELFF
. TRBJ2-3 TRBV6-5 CASRMSYGGTDTQYF
. TRBJ2-1 TRBV5-4 CASSPFSGTYNEQFF
. TRBJ2-7 TRBV11-1 CASSSVAHYEQYF
. TRBJ1-1 TRBV28 CASSRPQVIVGSEAFF
TRBD2 TRBJ2-7 TRBV30 CAFNPGLAVTYEQYF